This T cell receptor (beta chain) derives from a study of cytomegalovirus exposure and HLA in healthy donors. This CDR3 has 13 residues. Looked up from germline, CDR1 is SEHNR and CDR2 is FQNEAQ (reference sequence). This clone was found a few times. Researchers ran the PCR with 60 Vbeta and 13 Jbeta primers. Repertoires were generated with immunoSEQ multiplex PCR, while TCRdb's copy carries only in-frame clones and drops some. The repertoire consists of 180,000 or so clones, with around 82% occurring once and the leading ten covering 2% to 3%. The sequence derives from a woman aged 25 to 45 in good health and CMV-seropositive. Sequencing was done on a sample of PBMCs. The genes are TRBV7-9 and TRBJ2-5; TRBD2 matches at 8 bases. The J call could be wrong; TRBJ2-7 is a better fit for the DNA end. CDR3 bases: TGTGCCAGCAGCCGGACTAGCTTCTACGAGCAGTACTTC. As protein: CASSRTSFYEQYF.